The next 4 T cell receptor beta chains were all read from a single sample in a study of blood T cell repertoires in COVID-19. The data were produced by immunoSEQ multiplex PCR, yet TCRdb's version contains in-frame clones alone and is incomplete. The table includes some 200,000 clones, around 81% detected once. The sequenced material came from PBMCs or T cells enriched from blood (not recorded which). The receptors were sampled from a woman between 50 and 59 years old with acute COVID-19.

This clone occurred once. The chain joins TRBV7-9 to TRBJ1-3, with unresolved D. Germline V gives CDR1 SEHNR, CDR2 FQNEAQ (reference sequence). Trimming removed 5 bases from V and 2 bases from J, with 7 bases in between. The CDR3 consists of 13 residues. Written as DNA, the CDR3 is TGTGCCAGCAGCACGGGTGCTGGAAACACCATATATTTT. This translates into CASSTGAGNTIYF.

The genes are TRBV19 and TRBJ1-5, with D possibly being TRBD1 (5 bases). Trimming left V 3 bases short and J 5 bases short, with 11 bases between. The CDR3 length is 14 residues. The germline V gene encodes CDR1 LNHDA and CDR2 SQIVND (reference sequence). CDR3: CASSMGQSYQPQHF. CDR3 DNA sequence: TGTGCCAGTAGTATGGGGCAGAGCTATCAGCCCCAGCATTTT.

This clone was recorded only once. The chain has TRBV11-1 and TRBJ2-1; tentatively, D is TRBD1 (7 bases). The V and J ends lost 0 bases and 4 bases respectively, with 13 bases between them. Germline CDR1 reads SGHAT; CDR2 reads FQDESV (reference sequence). This CDR3 has 16 amino acids. The CDR3 loop is CASSLAGGGGYNEQFF. CDR3 DNA sequence: TGTGCCAGCAGCTTAGCAGGAGGGGGCGGTTACAATGAGCAGTTCTTC.

J is TRBJ2-5 and V is TRBV4-2; D perhaps matches TRBD2 (6 bases). Looked up from germline, CDR1 is LGHNA and CDR2 is YNFKEQ. Deletions cut 1 base from V and 2 bases from J, with 14 bases between. The CDR3 spans 16 residues. This CDR3 is CASSQGGRSEQETQYF. CDR3 in DNA: TGTGCCAGCAGCCAAGGTGGGAGGTCAGAACAAGAGACCCAGTACTTC.